One sample yielded the 14 T cell receptor beta chains listed below, sequenced in a study of OX40 agonist ivuxolimab in advanced cancers. The data were produced by immunoSEQ multiplex PCR, yet TCRdb's version contains in-frame clones alone and is incomplete. The sample has about 19,000 clones; approximately 83% are singletons. The source material was CD4+ or CD8+ T cells sorted from blood, sampled in a trial of the OX40 agonist ivuxolimab. These TCRs come from an adult with an advanced solid tumor such as melanoma, head and neck, liver or kidney cancer.

For the CDR3, the DNA is TGTGCCAGCAGCTTACGAGGGCGAGCCAGTACAGATACGCAGTATTTT. This codes for CASSLRGRASTDTQYF. The V and J genes are TRBV13 and TRBJ2-3; D may be TRBD2 (5 bases). CDR1 and CDR2 from the germline V gene are PRHDT and FYEKMQ (reference sequence). The V gene lost 2 bases and the J gene lost 3 bases, with 15 bases spanning the gap. CDR3 length equals 16 residues. The full variable domain, with the rest looked up from reference TRBV13 and TRBJ2-3, is AAGVIQSPRHLIKEKRETATLKCYPIPRHDTVYWYQQGPGQDPQFLISFYEKMQSDKGSIPDRFSAQQFSDYHSELNMSSLELGDSALYFCASSLRGRASTDTQYFGPGTRLTVL.

The V and J genes are TRBV9 and TRBJ2-5; 8 bases fit TRBD2. The V segment lost 0 bases and the J segment 4 bases; nucleotides outside the gene matches: 5. CDR1 and CDR2 from the germline V gene are SGDLS and YYNGEE. The CDR3 length is 15 residues. CDR3 sequence: CASSVAGGGLETQYF. The CDR3 DNA reads TGTGCCAGCAGCGTAGCGGGGGGGGGCTTAGAGACCCAGTACTTC. Combining the CDR3 with reference TRBV9 and TRBJ2-5 gives the whole variable domain DSGVTQTPKHLITATGQRVTLRCSPRSGDLSVYWYQQSLDQGLQFLIQYYNGEERAKGNILERFSAQQFPDLHSELNLSSLELGDSALYFCASSVAGGGLETQYFGPGTRLLVL.

This sequence joins TRBV28 and TRBJ1-4; D remains unclear. Trimming removed 2 bases from V and 10 bases from J, with 14 bases in between. CDR3 size: 14 residues. Germline CDR1 reads MDHEN; CDR2 reads SYDVKM. The CDR3 here is CASSLRLAAAKLFF. The CDR3 DNA is TGTGCCAGCAGTTTAAGGTTGGCGGCAGCAAAACTGTTTTTT.

This rearrangement joins TRBV5-1 to TRBJ2-2; 8 nucleotides line up with TRBD1. With 3 bases clipped from V and 2 bases from J, the junction kept 9 bases outside the gene matches. In germline, CDR1 is SGHRS, CDR2 YFSETQ. The CDR3 sequence is 17 residues long. Here the CDR3 reads CASSWITTGDNTGELFF. The CDR3 DNA follows: TGCGCCAGCAGCTGGATAACGACAGGGGACAACACCGGGGAGCTGTTTTTT.

The CDR3 sequence is CASSPMTNTEAFF. The DNA of the CDR3 is TGTGCCAGTAGTCCTATGACAAACACTGAAGCTTTCTTT. The rearrangement joins TRBV19 to TRBJ1-1; D uncertain. Trimming removed 5 bases from V and 2 bases from J, with 9 bases in between. CDR1 and CDR2 from the germline V gene are LNHDA and SQIVND (reference sequence). CDR3 length: 13 residues. The complete variable domain, with remaining parts taken from reference TRBV19 and TRBJ1-1, reads DGGITQSPKYLFRKEGQNVTLSCEQNLNHDAMYWYRQDPGQGLRLIYYSQIVNDFQKGDIAEGYSVSREKKESFPLTVTSAQKNPTAFYLCASSPMTNTEAFFGQGTRLTVV.

The chain recombines TRBV7-9 with TRBJ2-7; D ambiguous. Germline V CDR1 and CDR2: SEHNR, FQNEAQ (reference sequence). V lost 10 bases to trimming and J lost 5 bases, with 12 bases between them. This CDR3 has 11 residues. The CDR3 DNA follows: TGTGCCAACAGTAGTGACGACGAGCAGTACTTC. It is translated as CANSSDDEQYF.

This sequence joins TRBV7-3 and TRBJ2-3; no clear D gene. The CDR3 has 14 residues. Looked up from germline, CDR1 is SGHTA and CDR2 is FQGTGA. The V end was cut by 5 bases, the J end by 6 bases, with 15 bases between. CDR3 DNA: TGTGCCAGCAGCCCTCAGGCCCCTCCCGATACGCAGTATTTT. This gives the protein CASSPQAPPDTQYF. Together with reference TRBV7-3 and TRBJ2-3, the CDR3 gives the full variable domain: GAGVSQTPSNKVTEKGKYVELRCDPISGHTALYWYRQSLGQGPEFLIYFQGTGAADDSGLPNDRFFAVRPEGSVSTLKIQRTERGDSAVYLCASSPQAPPDTQYFGPGTRLTVL.

The chain links TRBV19 to TRBJ1-2; 10 bases fit TRBD1. The V gene end was trimmed by 7 bases and the J gene end by 8 bases; junction bases not matched to a gene: 7. The germline gives CDR1 LNHDA, CDR2 SQIVND (reference sequence). The CDR3 has 13 amino acids. The DNA of the CDR3 is TGTGCCAGTATGACGGACAGGGGGGACGGCTACACCTTC. The encoded protein is CASMTDRGDGYTF.

V usage is TRBV7-9 and J usage is TRBJ2-1; 7 positions match TRBD2. V lost 1 base and J lost 5; bases outside the gene matches: 11. Per the germline V gene, CDR1 is SEHNR and CDR2 is FQNEAQ (reference sequence). The CDR3 has 17 residues. CDR3 sequence: CASSLVSPSGFDNEQFF. CDR3 nucleotides: TGTGCCAGCAGCTTAGTATCCCCTAGCGGTTTCGACAATGAGCAGTTCTTC.

The chain carries TRBV27 and TRBJ2-3; perhaps TRBD1 as D (6 bases). Germline V gene data show CDR1 as MNHEY and CDR2 as SMNVEV (reference sequence). Trimming took 3 bases from V and 5 from J, leaving 15 bases between them. The CDR3 runs 15 residues. CDR3 residues: CASSLEYQGLDTQYF. CDR3 DNA: TGTGCCAGCAGTTTGGAATACCAGGGGTTAGATACGCAGTATTTT.

J is TRBJ1-5 and V is TRBV28; D is unresolved. The V end was cut by 5 bases, the J end by 10 bases, with 9 bases between. The CDR3 is 11 amino acids. Germline V CDR1 and CDR2: MDHEN, SYDVKM. Written as DNA, the CDR3 is TGTGCCAGCAGTCTTCCGGACCCCCAGCATTTT. Translating gives CASSLPDPQHF.

This chain joins TRBV5-1 and TRBJ1-1; TRBD1 is a possible D gene (5 bases). The germline V gene has CDR1 SGHRS and CDR2 YFSETQ. The CDR3 extends over 13 amino acids. V was cut by 4 bases and J by 3 bases, with 10 bases left in between. The CDR3 region is CASSPGGDTEAFF. The CDR3 nucleotides read TGCGCCAGCAGCCCTGGGGGAGACACTGAAGCTTTCTTT.

The chain carries TRBV4-1 and TRBJ2-7; D not certain. Germline CDR1 is MGHRA and CDR2 is YSYEKL. Trimming shortened V by 5 bases and J by 6 bases, and 11 bases separated the two germline ends. The CDR3 is made up of 12 amino acids. The CDR3 spells CASSYSTGEQYF. CDR3 coding DNA: TGCGCCAGCAGCTATTCGACCGGCGAGCAGTACTTC.

The chain employs TRBV27 and TRBJ2-7, with unresolved D. The CDR3 totals 14 residues. V lost 5 bases and J lost 3, with 14 bases in between. Germline loops: CDR1 MNHEY, CDR2 SMNVEV (reference sequence). For the CDR3, the DNA is TGTGCCAGCAGTGCACTCGGACCGGGCTACGAGCAGTACTTC. As protein: CASSALGPGYEQYF.